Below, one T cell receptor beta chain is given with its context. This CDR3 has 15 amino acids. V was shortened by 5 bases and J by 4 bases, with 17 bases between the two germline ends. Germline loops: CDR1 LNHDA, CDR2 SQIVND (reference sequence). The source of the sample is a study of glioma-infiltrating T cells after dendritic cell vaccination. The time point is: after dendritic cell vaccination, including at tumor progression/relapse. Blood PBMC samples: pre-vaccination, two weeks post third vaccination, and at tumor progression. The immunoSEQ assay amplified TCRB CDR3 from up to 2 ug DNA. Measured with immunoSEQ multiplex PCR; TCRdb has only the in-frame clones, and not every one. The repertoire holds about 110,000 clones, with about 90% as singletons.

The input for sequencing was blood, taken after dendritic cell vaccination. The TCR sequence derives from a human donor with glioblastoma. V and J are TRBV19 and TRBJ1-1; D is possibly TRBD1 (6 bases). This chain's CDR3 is CASSPTGRIGTEAFF. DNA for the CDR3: TGTGCCAGTAGTCCGACAGGCCGAATTGGCACTGAAGCTTTCTTT.